This TCR beta chain was sequenced for a study of PD-1 blockade in classical Hodgkin lymphoma (dated by TCRdb to 2018 to 2021). About the study as a whole: Nivolumab dosing was 3 mg/kg intravenously every 2 weeks, continuing until either disease progression or unacceptable toxicity. The study used TCR beta sequencing and CyTOF to define a peripheral blood immune signature of response to PD-1 blockade in classical Hodgkin lymphoma. Beyond this particular receptor, the publication reports: The study was limited to a single clinical trial cohort, and causes of repertoire differences, possibly disease activity or prior therapy, remained undefined. Lower diversity was observed in patients in whom nivolumab was started less than 1 year after ASCT, and these patients were excluded from later analyses so that confounding by immune reconstitution would be avoided. Trial patients with a complete response had baseline diversity similar to that of newly diagnosed patients, while partial responders and progressors had significantly lower diversity. CD4+ but not CD8+ TCR diversity rose significantly by C4D1 (p=0.0027 vs p=0.16), most apparent in complete responders (p=0.02). Baseline TCR diversity was reported to be lower in newly diagnosed patients than in healthy donors and to be lower still in relapsed/refractory patients.

The time point label on this specimen signifies: cycle 1 day 1 (C1D1), immediately before nivolumab initiation. Every trial patient had relapsed after autologous stem cell transplantation, and cohorts A, B and C differed in prior brentuximab vedotin exposure. A total of 50 to 70 patients with relapsed/refractory classical Hodgkin lymphoma made up the trial cohort, and each patient's best overall response was complete response, partial response or progressive disease. Trial patients were treated with single-agent nivolumab in the multi-cohort phase II CheckMate 205 trial. An independent review committee assessed best overall response by applying the 2007 International Working Group response criteria. Trial PBMCs were collected immediately before nivolumab initiation (C1D1) and during therapy at cycle 2 day 1 and cycle 4 day 1. Peripheral blood was collected in 8 mL Vacutainer Cell Preparation Tubes, from which PBMCs were isolated by centrifugation and then cryopreserved.

Genomic DNA was isolated using the Qiagen DNeasy kit from unsorted PBMCs as well as from negatively selected CD4+ and CD8+ fractions. TCR beta CDR3 regions were subjected to amplification by immunoSEQ multiplex PCR with primers that anneal to V and J segments. Amplification bias was minimized using a synthetic immune receptor repertoire, and residual bias was removed computationally after sequencing. The study's own analysis went as follows. Custom Python scripts were used to quantify repertoire diversity as the Shannon entropy index. Unsorted, CD4+ and CD8+ repertoires were analyzed separately, except in combined analyses where CD4+ and CD8+ sequences were merged in silico. A clone counted as expanded when the clone's frequency after treatment rose at least 2-fold relative to C1D1, and clones undetected at baseline were given a pseudocount of 0.5. Singleton clones were defined as clones with 0 or 1 copy at C1D1, and non-singleton clones were defined as clones with 2 or more copies. Clones expanded in unsorted samples were annotated as CD4+, CD8+ or unknown by matching protein sequences in sorted samples from the same patient. Wilcoxon tests on paired samples were used to test diversity changes from C1D1 to C4D1. Entries here come from immuneACCESS through TCRdb and include only in-frame sequences with V and J called. Some clones fail to appear in such tables; in the studies checked, an unresolved V gene covers under half of the shortfall, and the cause of the remainder is unknown. The DNA gave D and trimming, while V, J and clone size come from that table. A total of about 25,000 clones appear in this sample, approximately 80% of them only once. The top ten clones comprise 6.7% of the sample.

As a fraction of the sample, this clone is medium-sized (0.01 to 0.1%). The clone's antigen remains unknown. No base quality information exists; no much larger clone differs at one position. The TCR originated in a human donor with classical Hodgkin lymphoma. The input for sequencing was peripheral blood mononuclear cells (PBMCs), taken at baseline.

The DNA sequence follows: TGTGCCAGCAGCTTCTTACCCGCTGCCTATGGCTACACCTTC. Its product reads: CASSFLPAAYGYTF. Rearrangement joined TRBV7-9 to TRBJ1-2, with no reliable assignment of the D segment. Spanning cysteine to phenylalanine, the CDR3 consists of 14 amino acids. Solely the CDR3 DNA is kept, with 42 bases framed from the first base. V lost 3 bases and J lost 4 bases; the stretch between them is 12 bases long. The CDR1 and CDR2 encoded by the germline V gene (reference sequence) are SEHNR and FQNEAQ.